This T cell receptor (beta chain) was recovered during a study of glioma-infiltrating T cells after dendritic cell vaccination. Study background: Samples are from glioblastoma patients in Phase I and II dendritic cell vaccine trials. Monocyte-derived dendritic cells, cultured less than 9 days with IL-4 and GM-CSF, were pulsed with autologous tumor lysate.

Sequencing used immunoSEQ multiplex PCR; TCRdb keeps in-frame clones, though not all of them. The table records approximately 85,000 clones, about 85% of them present only once. Time point denoted: after dendritic cell vaccination, including at tumor progression/relapse. This clonotype was obtained from a human donor with glioblastoma. The material sequenced was blood, taken after dendritic cell vaccination.

The CDR3 DNA follows: TGTGCCAGCAGCTCAGGTAGAGCAGATACGCAGTATTTT. The encoded protein is CASSSGRADTQYF. V is TRBV5-5 and J is TRBJ2-3, with no clear D. The germline CDR1 and CDR2 sequences are SGHKS and YYEKEE (reference sequence). V lost 3 bases to trimming and J lost 4 bases, with 9 bases between them. This CDR3 spans 13 amino acids.